A selection of T cell receptor beta chains follows, all from one sample in a study of shared clonotypes between healthy human individuals. Assay used: immunoSEQ multiplex PCR; TCRdb lists only in-frame clones, some missing. The sample lists 450,000 to 650,000 clones, about 80% occurring once. Sequencing was done on a sample of PBMCs. The receptors shown here come from a woman between 40 and 50 years old in good health. Some clones in this sample may be carry-over from other donors' samples. The CDR3 runs from the conserved cysteine through the conserved F or W. The D gene is left open where the match is weak. Size tells how often a clone was seen (once, few, many) or the class of an expanded clone, and some rows leave it out.

TRBV5-1	-	TRBJ2-7	-	TGCGCCAGCAGCCTAGCCGGGTCCTACTACGAGCAGTACTTC	CASSLAGSYYEQYF
TRBV5-4	-	TRBJ2-3	-	TGTGCCAGCAGCTTGTGGAGGGCCTCGGATACGCAGTATTTT	CASSLWRASDTQYF
TRBV4-3	-	TRBJ2-7	-	TGCGCCAGCAGCCGCACCGGGACCCTTCGATACGAGCAGTACTTC	CASSRTGTLRYEQYF
TRBV11-2	once	TRBJ2-6	-	TGTGCCAGCACCTACTTCGGGGTCCCGGGCTCTGGGGCCAACGTCCTGACTTTC	CASTYFGVPGSGANVLTF
TRBV7-9	-	TRBJ1-1	-	TGTGCCGGAGGGTTGAACACTGAAGCTTTCTTT	CAGGLNTEAFF
TRBV5-4	-	TRBJ2-5	-	TGTGCCAGCAGCCATCTACCCCAGGGTACCGAGACCCAGTACTTC	CASSHLPQGTETQYF
TRBV6-4	-	TRBJ2-1	TRBD2	TGTGCCAGCAGTGGCGGACTAGCGGGAAATAATGAGCAGTTCTTC	CASSGGLAGNNEQFF
TRBV5-1	-	TRBJ2-1	-	TGCGCCAGCAGCGCGGGACAGACCTACAATGAGCAGTTCTTC	CASSAGQTYNEQFF
TRBV6-7	-	TRBJ1-5	TRBD1	TGTGCCAGCACCCAGGGGGACGGGTCCCAGCATTTT	CASTQGDGSQHF
TRBV9	-	TRBJ1-1	-	TGTGCCAGCAGCGTCTTTTCACGGACTATCACTGAAGCTTTCTTT	CASSVFSRTITEAFF
TRBV25-1	once	TRBJ1-1	TRBD1	TGTGCCAGCAGTGAATTAAGGGGGCGAGCCACTGAAGCTTTCTTT	CASSELRGRATEAFF
TRBV7-9	-	TRBJ2-7	TRBD1	TGTGCCAGCAGCCCCACGACAGGGGCGACCTACGAGCAGTACTTC	CASSPTTGATYEQYF
TRBV7-9	-	TRBJ2-2	TRBD2	TGTGCCAGCAGGACTAGCGGGAGCACCGGGGAGCTGTTTTTT	CASRTSGSTGELFF